This T cell receptor beta chain was obtained from a study of T cell responses to AZD1222 COVID-19 vaccine. Overall study findings and caveats: Recipients of two AZD1222 doses showed rising Spike-specific TCR breadth and depth. Females made up more of the donors, who were largely white British, and clonal diversity may have come out too low. Repertoires were obtained only post-peak T cell response.

Note on this clone: The antigen is unknown.

The table came from immunoSEQ multiplex PCR; TCRdb's copy has only in-frame clones and leaves some out. The repertoire holds fewer than 150,000 clones, with 70% to 85% as singletons. This CDR3 comprises 12 residues. The origin of this receptor is an adult in good health. Sequences were derived from peripheral blood, sampled on day 0 of AZD1222 vaccination. The rearrangement uses TRBV21-1 and TRBJ2-7; the D call in the table, TRBD2, was not verified against the DNA. TRBV21-1 is a pseudogene. In DNA, the CDR3 is TGTGCCAGCAGCGAGGGAGTCTACGAGCAGTACTTC. Translated, it gives CASSEGVYEQYF.